Included here is one T cell receptor (beta chain) sequence, with context. Its target antigen remains unknown. The record has no base qualities; no much larger clone is one base away. The data originate from a study of pediatric ulcerative colitis (dated by TCRdb to between 2018 and 2020). Context from the whole study: Among the ulcerative colitis patients, about seven had pancolitis and two had left-sided colitis, and histology in every patient was consistent with ulcerative colitis. From about ten newly diagnosed, treatment-naive pediatric ulcerative colitis patients and four non-IBD control children, paired blood and rectal samples were collected. By Pediatric Ulcerative Colitis Activity Index, two patients had mild disease, several had moderate disease and three had acute severe colitis.

The cysteine opens and the phenylalanine closes a CDR3 of 15 amino acids. Only the CDR3 portion is preserved as DNA: 45 bases, with reading frame beginning at the first base. For CDR1 and CDR2, the germline V gene lists MNHEY and SVGAGI. V has 2 bases trimmed and J has 6 bases trimmed; junction bases matching no gene number 10. Rearranged CDR3 beta regions were amplified from genomic DNA with multiplex V and J primers using the immunoSEQ TRB Survey service. To keep sequencing depth the same across samples, survey-level depth of up to 500,000 reads per sample was applied. The libraries were purified and pooled, then sequenced using Illumina technology. On the study's bioinformatics: Productive clonality, sample overlap, pairwise scatters, CDR3 beta length, V/D/J gene usage and productiveness were all assessed with the immunoSEQ online tools. Calculated diversity was defined as the number of unique rearrangements divided by total templates times 100, and Shannon and Simpson indices were additionally computed. Z-score normalized data were analyzed by principal component analysis with the R prcomp function and the ggbiplot package. Morisita's index was used to measure clonal overlap between blood and rectum within each subject. The table was pulled from immuneACCESS by TCRdb, which kept in-frame rearrangements only. Such tables lose some clones; where checked, under half of the loss comes from unresolved V genes, and the rest has no known cause. That table supplies the V and J calls and clone size; D and trimming were determined from the DNA. This sample is represented by approximately 60,000 clones; roughly nine tenths of them were singletons. The ten largest account for approximately 3.4% of the sample.

On the study overall, not on this receptor specifically: For technical reasons, the blood samples of a couple of patients yielded substantially fewer templates, so those samples were excluded from the blood-rectal overlap analysis. Clonal overlap between a subject's own blood and rectum was significantly greater in ulcerative colitis patients than in controls, which suggests more T cell trafficking to inflamed tissue. Repertoires were derived from total lymphocyte DNA, so rare subsets such as regulatory T cells may have patterns not reflected. Features of the rectal repertoire distinguished controls, mild-moderate colitis patients and acute severe colitis patients, and in acute severe colitis, rectal diversity was reduced because of clonal expansions. A couple of rectal CDR3 clonotypes were present in all ulcerative colitis patients and in none of the controls. The healthy control group was small, consisting of only four individuals.

Before the diagnostic colonoscopy, none of the ulcerative colitis patients had been given any immunosuppressive medication. A blood sample was drawn at the time of the colonoscopy. The Wizard kit (Promega) was used to extract genomic DNA from the blood and intestinal samples. This TCR came from a boy younger than 18 with severe ulcerative colitis. Sequencing input: blood. This sequence uses TRBV6-5 and TRBJ2-7, and 7 junction bases match TRBD1. The nucleotide sequence reads TGTGCCAGCAGTTACCTACAGGGGTTATCGGGCGAGCAGTACTTC. Translated, this is CASSYLQGLSGEQYF.